The clone carrying this T cell receptor beta chain was recorded a few times. Measured with immunoSEQ multiplex PCR; TCRdb has only the in-frame clones, and not every one. The sample records roughly 23,000 clones, around 81% being singletons. This entry belongs to a study of T cells in narcolepsy. In germline, CDR1 is MNHNY, CDR2 SVGAGI (reference sequence). This CDR3 is 13 amino acids long. Trimming stripped 5 bases from V and 8 bases from J, with 15 bases between. The source material was memory (CD45RA-) CD4+ T cells from blood. The clonotype comes from a human donor in good health. The chain links TRBV6-6 to TRBJ1-1; D may be TRBD1 (5 bases). The chain's CDR3 is CASSRAGSREAFF. The DNA of the CDR3 is TGTGCCAGCAGTCGGGCAGGGTCCAGGGAAGCTTTCTTT.